A single sample gave rise to the 32 T cell receptor beta chains below, sequenced in a study of CXCR3-negative and CXCR3-positive naive CD8 T cells. The libraries of TRB cDNA were constructed through 5' RACE using UMI labels. With the 5' RACE reads reprocessed, TCRdb shows one record per CDR3 protein and no DNA. The listing records about 81,000 distinct CDR3 sequences. Specimen: naive CXCR3- CD8+ T cells from blood. Specified subset: CD45RO-CCR7+CD27+CD95- naive CD8+ T cells lacking CXCR3 (TNR3-). These receptor sequences come from a human donor in good health. Some clones in this sample may be carry-over from other donors' samples.

V usage is TRBV10-3 and J usage is TRBJ2-5; the D call of TRBD2 rests on TCRdb alone, since no DNA is present to check it. The CDR3 extends over 17 amino acids. CDR1 is ENHRY and CDR2 is SYGVKD in the germline V gene. CDR3 in amino acids: CAISELWLAGVQETQYF.

The chain carries TRBV6-5 and TRBJ2-6; absent DNA, TCRdb's TRBD2 call cannot be checked. This CDR3 has 16 residues. Looked up from germline, CDR1 is MNHEY and CDR2 is SVGAGI. This CDR3 is CASSKGGMAGANVLTF.

The V and J genes are TRBV7-2 and TRBJ2-3; TCRdb returns TRBD1, unconfirmable since there is no DNA. This CDR3 region has 13 residues. CDR1 is SGHTA, CDR2 FQGNSA, per germline. The CDR3 sequence is CASSLADRTGGDF.

V usage is TRBV6-4 and J usage is TRBJ2-1; TCRdb's D call, TRBD1, is unchecked because there is no DNA. This CDR3 is 15 amino acids long. Germline CDR1 reads MRHNA; CDR2 reads SNTAGT. The CDR3: CASSDGTGIYNEQFF.

The chain uses TRBV3-1 and TRBJ2-7. CDR3 size: 13 residues. Germline V gene sequence: CDR1 LGHDT, CDR2 YNNKEL (reference sequence). CDR3 residues: CASSQGSTYEQYF.

The chain links TRBV5-6 to TRBJ2-1; TCRdb's D call, TRBD1, is unchecked because there is no DNA. CDR1 is SGHDT and CDR2 is YYEEEE in the germline V gene. The CDR3 has 15 amino acids. The CDR3 reads CASSLGGSGYNEQFF.

The gene calls are TRBV7-6 and TRBJ2-2; TCRdb returns TRBD1, unconfirmable since there is no DNA. CDR3 length: 17 residues. Germline V gene lookup returns CDR1 SGHVS and CDR2 FNYEAQ. The CDR3 sequence: CASSPGQGGPHTGELFF.

This chain links TRBV29-1 with TRBJ2-1; TCRdb reports TRBD2, a call that lacks DNA to check it against. Germline CDR1 is SQVTM and CDR2 is ANQGSEA. This CDR3 has 15 residues. CDR3 in amino acids: CSVVVSSGPYNEQFF.

The V and J genes are TRBV28 and TRBJ2-4; the TRBD1 assignment by TCRdb is unverifiable without DNA. CDR1 and CDR2 from the germline V gene are MDHEN and SYDVKM. The CDR3 loop spans 11 amino acids. The CDR3 sequence is CASSETANVFF.

The chain couples TRBV5-1 to TRBJ2-4; TCRdb's D call of TRBD2 is untestable without DNA. Germline lookup yields CDR1 SGHRS and CDR2 YFSETQ. This CDR3 region has 14 residues. Here the CDR3 reads CASSPNRPLDIQYF. The complete variable domain, with remaining parts taken from reference TRBV5-1 and TRBJ2-4, reads KAGVTQTPRYLIKTRGQQVTLSCSPISGHRSVSWYQQTPGQGLQFLFEYFSETQRNKGNFPGRFSGRQFSNSRSEMNVSTLELGDSALYLCASSPNRPLDIQYFGAGTRLSVL.

This chain's CDR3 is CAWSVASGGNNEQFF. The rearrangement joins TRBV30 to TRBJ2-1; the TCRdb D gene call, TRBD2, has no DNA to confirm it. The CDR3 length is 15 residues. The germline CDR1 and CDR2 sequences are GTSNPN and SVGIG (reference sequence).

The rearrangement uses TRBV10-3 and TRBJ1-2. The CDR3 spans 15 residues. Germline lookup yields CDR1 ENHRY and CDR2 SYGVKD. This chain's CDR3 is CAISETNTANYGYTF.

The rearrangement uses TRBV13 and TRBJ2-1; TCRdb's D gene call, TRBD2, goes unchecked for lack of DNA. CDR1 and CDR2 from the germline V gene are PRHDT and FYEKMQ (reference sequence). The CDR3 is made up of 14 amino acids. CDR3 region: CASSLDTKRDLRFF.

The rearrangement uses TRBV20-1 and TRBJ1-5; lacking DNA, the TRBD1 call made by TCRdb goes unchecked. The germline gives CDR1 DFQATT, CDR2 SNEGSKA (reference sequence). CDR3 length: 13 residues. The CDR3 region is CSAPDIYGQPQHF.

The chain recombines TRBV4-1 with TRBJ2-1. The CDR3 is 12 amino acids. Germline CDR1 and CDR2: MGHRA and YSYEKL. CDR3 loop: CASSQVGNEQFF.

The chain is built from TRBV6-2 or TRBV6-3 and TRBJ1-6. The CDR3 spans 19 residues. The germline CDR1 and CDR2 sequences are MNHEY and SVGEGT. CDR3 sequence: CASSLDVESPSSYNSPLHF.

The V and J genes are TRBV3-1 and TRBJ2-1; the D call from TCRdb, TRBD2, cannot be confirmed without DNA. This CDR3 contains 15 residues. In germline, CDR1 is LGHDT, CDR2 YNNKEL (reference sequence). The chain's CDR3 is CASSQVTSGSSEQFF.

This rearrangement joins TRBV29-1 to TRBJ2-5; TCRdb calls TRBD2, which cannot be checked without DNA. Germline CDR1 and CDR2: SQVTM and ANQGSEA. This CDR3 spans 16 amino acids. This CDR3 reads CSVDGLAGILGETQYF.

The genes are TRBV14 and TRBJ2-7. CDR3 length equals 14 residues. The germline gives CDR1 SGHDN, CDR2 FVKESK. CDR3 amino acids: CASSQAAGLYEQYF. Complete variable domain (other parts from reference TRBV14 and TRBJ2-7): EAGVTQFPSHSVIEKGQTVTLRCDPISGHDNLYWYRRVMGKEIKFLLHFVKESKQDESGMPNNRFLAERTGGTYSTLKVQPAELEDSGVYFCASSQAAGLYEQYFGPGTRLTVT.

The rearrangement joins TRBV25-1 to TRBJ2-7; there is no DNA to check the TCRdb D call of TRBD1. The CDR3 is 14 residues long. Germline V gene lookup returns CDR1 MGHDK and CDR2 SYGVNS. CDR3 in amino acids: CASSDRQGGYEQYF.

The V call is TRBV16, the J call TRBJ2-3. CDR3 length: 14 residues. Germline loops: CDR1 KGHSY, CDR2 FQNENV. CDR3: CASSQVSSTDTQYF.

This chain joins TRBV12-3 or TRBV12-4 and TRBJ1-1. CDR3 length equals 12 residues. CDR3 residues: CASSLGITEAFF.

The rearrangement links TRBV28 to TRBJ2-7. The germline V gene has CDR1 MDHEN and CDR2 SYDVKM. The CDR3 extends over 13 amino acids. The CDR3 sequence is CASSQAISYEQYF.

The J gene is TRBJ2-5, the V gene TRBV6-2 or TRBV6-3; there is no DNA to check the TCRdb D call of TRBD1. The length of the CDR3 is 14 residues. Per the germline V gene, CDR1 is MNHEY and CDR2 is SVGEGT. CDR3 region: CASSQGLEGETQYF.

The chain couples TRBV5-6 to TRBJ1-1. The CDR3 runs to 12 residues. Looked up from germline, CDR1 is SGHDT and CDR2 is YYEEEE. The chain's CDR3 is CASSPAGTEAFF.

This chain uses TRBV29-1 with TRBJ2-1; TCRdb gives TRBD1 as the D gene, but with no DNA this cannot be confirmed. Germline CDR1 SQVTM, CDR2 ANQGSEA. This CDR3 has 14 amino acids. Here the CDR3 reads CSVTGTGGENEQFF.

This chain joins TRBV29-1 and TRBJ2-1; TCRdb outputs TRBD2, but without DNA this stays unchecked. Germline V lookup: CDR1 SQVTM, CDR2 ANQGSEA. This CDR3 contains 17 residues. CDR3 sequence: CSAEGTSGGTPYNEQFF.

The gene calls are TRBV29-1 and TRBJ2-7. Germline V gives CDR1 SQVTM, CDR2 ANQGSEA. CDR3 size: 12 residues. CDR3 in amino acids: CSVERQPYEQYF.

The chain links TRBV29-1 to TRBJ2-7. Germline assignment: CDR1 SQVTM and CDR2 ANQGSEA. The CDR3 runs 11 residues. CDR3 in amino acids: CSVVEAYEQYF.

The J gene is TRBJ1-2, the V gene TRBV6-5. CDR1 is MNHEY and CDR2 is SVGAGI in the germline V gene. The CDR3 totals 14 residues. This CDR3 is CASYTSRDFYGYTF.

The CDR3 protein is CASSNKRESAYEQYF. The genes are TRBV23-1 and TRBJ2-7; TCRdb returns TRBD2, unconfirmable since there is no DNA. TRBV23-1 is recorded as an ORF, its role being uncertain. The CDR3 sequence is 15 residues long.

J is TRBJ2-1 and V is TRBV29-1; the D gene TCRdb calls, TRBD1, cannot be checked with no DNA. Per the germline V gene, CDR1 is SQVTM and CDR2 is ANQGSEA. The CDR3 contains 13 residues. The CDR3 spells CSGDGGFDNEQFF.